A selection of T cell receptor beta chains follows, all from one sample in a study of blood T cell repertoires in COVID-19. Sequenced by immunoSEQ multiplex PCR; TCRdb stores in-frame clones only, minus some. Among about 230,000 clones listed, roughly 89% were seen once. Sequences were obtained from PBMCs or T cells enriched from blood (not recorded which). The origin of the receptors is a woman aged 25 to 45 with acute COVID-19. Both conserved end residues are part of each CDR3. The order of the fields is CDR3 length, V gene, J gene, CDR3 protein.

>14|TRBV9|TRBJ2-1
CASSVESSYNEQFF
>15|TRBV24-1|TRBJ1-1
CATSVGTGMNTEAFF
>16|TRBV5-3|TRBJ1-6
CARSIRQTGPNSPLHF
>14|TRBV5-8|TRBJ2-3
CASSLGQSTDTQYF
>13|TRBV30|TRBJ1-1
CAWSLRGDTEAFF
>18|TRBV4-3|TRBJ2-3
CASSQEWLAGGSTDTQYF
>15|TRBV7-9|TRBJ2-5
CASSAPGGPQETQYF
>17|TRBV7-3|TRBJ2-1
CASSASAGTSGGNEQFF
>18|TRBV18|TRBJ2-7
CASSPSSGTSGGEYEQYF
>15|TRBV18|TRBJ1-5
CASSAGTGGNQPQHF
>16|TRBV6-5|TRBJ1-1
CASSYPQGGEHTEAFF
>10|TRBV2|TRBJ1-4
CASTGEKLFF
>13|TRBV10-3|TRBJ1-5
CAISDRGAQPQHF
>15|TRBV2|TRBJ1-6
CASRGQGIGNSPLHF
>14|TRBV7-9|TRBJ1-1
CASNVGPLNTEAFF
>13|TRBV12-3/TRBV12-4|TRBJ2-3
CASRSSSTDTQYF
>13|TRBV2|TRBJ1-5
CASDRDRNQPQHF
>14|TRBV2|TRBJ1-2
CASQYRADNYGYTF
>12|TRBV19|TRBJ2-7
CATSPNPYEQYF
>15|TRBV6-2/TRBV6-3|TRBJ2-5
CASSRDRWGEETQYF
>17|TRBV23-1|TRBJ1-6
CASSQSEVQGGNSPLHF
>15|TRBV9|TRBJ2-7
CASSVRSGDSYEQYF
>16|TRBV4-3|TRBJ2-6
CASSQEGVTGANVLTF
>14|TRBV30|TRBJ2-3
CAWNLAGSTDTQYF
>16|TRBV7-9|TRBJ2-1
CASSLAAGNIYNEQFF
>14|TRBV3-1/TRBV3-2|TRBJ1-3
CASRPTGVGNTIYF
>15|TRBV5-4|TRBJ1-1
CASSLSQGGFTEAFF
>14|TRBV9|TRBJ2-5
CASSVDLQGKTQYF
>13|TRBV19|TRBJ1-6
CASSEGIGSPLHF
>17|TRBV3-1/TRBV3-2|TRBJ2-2
CASSQEATGSNTGELFF
>14|TRBV16|TRBJ1-6
CASSPRAGDSPLHF
>13|TRBV10-3|TRBJ1-1
CAISVRGNTEAFF
>17|TRBV2|TRBJ1-5
CASRMGAGGEGNQPQHF
>15|TRBV7-8|TRBJ1-4
CASSLRGQGDEKLFF
>15|TRBV2|TRBJ1-5
CASSALDSTNQPQHF
>10|TRBV7-6|TRBJ2-2
CASSQGELFF
>16|TRBV5-6|TRBJ1-3
CASSLVRGNTGNTIYF
>15|TRBV29-1|TRBJ1-5
CSVGGTAYSNQPQHF
>12|TRBV10-1|TRBJ2-4
CASKGSGNIQYF
>15|TRBV6-4|TRBJ2-1
CASSAPGSSYNEQFF
>14|TRBV2|TRBJ2-5
CASTGQLQQETQYF
>16|TRBV7-3|TRBJ2-2
CASSLRGRGNTGELFF